This T cell receptor (beta chain) stems from a study of shared clonotypes between healthy human individuals (dated by TCRdb to about 2020). The study in broad terms: A couple of women and a few men aged 18 to 49 years were included in the cohort. Per donor, leukapheresis produced somewhere between about 0.85 and 10 billion PBMCs. The study deeply sequenced blood TCR repertoires of roughly five healthy adults to estimate repertoire size and the extent of clonotype sharing between individuals. Per donor, three plates each were used for CD4 naive and CD4 memory, two for CD8 naive, and one for CD8 memory. Different laboratories and diverse techniques were used to prepare libraries and sequence TCR repertoires, to increase sequencing depth and limit assay-specific biases.

Turning to this clone: No cognate antigen has been identified for it. Base qualities are not provided; no much larger clone lies one nucleotide away.

TCR CDR3 regions were amplified from genomic DNA by multiplex PCR using the deep immunoSEQ assay. For each cell subset, the extracted genomic DNA was distributed evenly across all wells of several immunoSEQ 96-well plates, and each plate served as one replicate. Each replicate PCR for sorted subsets received around 0.2 ug genomic DNA, equal to roughly 29,000 T cell genomes. Purified libraries were quantified with a Qubit 3.0 fluorometer, sized on a Bioanalyzer 2100, and re-quantified with the KAPA Library Quantification kit. Every immunoSEQ 96-well plate was sequenced on a separate single-read 150-cycle Illumina NextSeq 550 flow cell. The paper's processing steps were these. Because the immunoSEQ output held only junctional sequences and lacked quality scores, the filtering could not match the filtering applied to full-length reads. To assign V/J genes and CDR3, sequences were annotated using PyIR, a Python wrapper for IgBLAST v1.9, with IMGT germline references. Any read was removed if the V/J assignment was weak (E-value above 1e-6), the CDR3 was missing, or the read contained stop codons, out-of-frame junctions, or ambiguous translated residues. V3J clonotypes were defined as sequences sharing an identical inferred V gene, J gene, and CDR3 amino acid sequence. The percentage overlap between two repertoires was calculated by dividing the number of shared unique clonotypes by the size of the smaller repertoire. Richness of each repertoire was evaluated using RTK rarefaction, the Chao1 estimator, and Recon v2.1 estimates of unobserved clonotypes. Generation probabilities for all TCRbeta clonotypes obtained by the gDNA method from a handful of donors were computed using OLGA. Not all clones reach the TCRdb copy of this immuneACCESS table, which keeps in-frame sequences only. Checked studies attribute under half of the gap to unresolved V genes and leave the rest unexplained. The V and J calls and clone size come from that table; D and trimming were worked out from the DNA. Within this sample are a few million clones, with about 92% of them counted one time only. The top ten clones comprise under 0.45% of the sample.

Overall study outcomes, separate from this receptor: Because the study included a small number of donors, the genetic and exposure-history diversity represented was limited. Rarefaction of sorted-subset datasets indicated incomplete sequencing despite the large sequencing depth. Sharing across several donors was observed for about 5% of naive CD4, 3% to 3.5% of naive CD8, about 2.5% of memory CD4, and roughly 0.4% of memory CD8 clonotypes. Pairwise subsampling led to the expectation that sequencing depth would affect the degree of clonotype sharing among donors. Naive subsets generally had larger estimated clonotype richness than memory subsets did. Compared with non-shared clonotypes, the clonotypes found in all four sorted-subset donors had higher generation probabilities. Sampling was limited to blood, and TCR repertoires in tissue likely differ from TCR repertoires in blood.

V lost 1 base and J lost 5 bases, and the count of bases not matched to a germline gene is 0. The CDR3 numbers 15 residues from cysteine through phenylalanine. Only CDR3 DNA remains: 45 bases, in frame from the first base. The germline V gene (reference sequence) specifies LNHDA as CDR1 and SQIVND as CDR2. Donors were healthy HIV-negative adults with no recently reported acute infections or vaccinations. All donors were Caucasian adults living in Nashville, Tennessee, USA. CD4+ T cells were enriched through magnetic negative selection, after which naive cells were positively selected on CD45RA and the remaining negative fraction served as the memory subset. Blood was obtained by leukapheresis, after which PBMCs were separated by Ficoll-Histopaque density gradient centrifugation and cryopreserved in liquid nitrogen vapor phase. Analytical flow cytometry was used to check the purity and quantity of every magnetically sorted T cell population. From each sorted fraction, genomic DNA was isolated and quantified by UV absorbance on a Nanodrop 2000c.

The receptor was isolated from a man aged 18 to 29 in good health. Some clones in this sample may be carry-over from other donors' samples. This chain joins TRBV19 to TRBJ2-2, with 11 middle bases fitting TRBD2. The material sequenced was naive CD4+ T cells from PBMCs. The cell subset or site label, read with the paper, signifies: CD45RA+ positively selected. The CDR3 protein is CASSIGLAGTGELFF. The nucleotide sequence reads TGTGCCAGTAGTATAGGACTAGCGGGGACCGGGGAGCTGTTTTTT.